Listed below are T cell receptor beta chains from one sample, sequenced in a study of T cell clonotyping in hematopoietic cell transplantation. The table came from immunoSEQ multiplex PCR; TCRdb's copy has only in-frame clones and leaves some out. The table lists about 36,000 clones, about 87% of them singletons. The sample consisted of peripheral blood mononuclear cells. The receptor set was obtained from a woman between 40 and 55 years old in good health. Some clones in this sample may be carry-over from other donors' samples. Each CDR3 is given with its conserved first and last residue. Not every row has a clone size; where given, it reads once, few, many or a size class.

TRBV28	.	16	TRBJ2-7	CATRESSGTGRDEQYF
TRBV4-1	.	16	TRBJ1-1	CASSPGQGAADTEAFF
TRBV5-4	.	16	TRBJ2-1	CASSLEQVSSYNEQFF
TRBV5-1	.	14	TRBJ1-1	CASSSLAGYTEAFF
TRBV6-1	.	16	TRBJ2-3	CASSARLGTSTDTQYF
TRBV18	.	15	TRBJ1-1	CASSPHPGAGTEAFF
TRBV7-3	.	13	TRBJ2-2	CASSRQFTGELFF
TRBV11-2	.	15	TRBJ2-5	CASEGAWAIQETQYF
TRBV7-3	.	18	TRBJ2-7	CASSLNPRLAANKYEQYF
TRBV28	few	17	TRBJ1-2	CASSSTGTGGRIYGYTF
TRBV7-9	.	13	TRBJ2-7	CASSSGYAYEQYF
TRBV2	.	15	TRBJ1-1	CASSNPGAMNTEAFF
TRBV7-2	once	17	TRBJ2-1	CASSFKGTSGSGNEQFF
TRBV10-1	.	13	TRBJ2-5	CASSLSGEETQYF
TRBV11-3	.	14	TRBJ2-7	CASSSASGSHEQYF
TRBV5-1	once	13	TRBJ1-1	CASSGGGDTEAFF
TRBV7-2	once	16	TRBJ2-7	CASSLSGTGFSYEQYF
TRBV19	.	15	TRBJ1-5	CASSIHQGINQPQHF
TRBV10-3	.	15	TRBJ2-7	CAISPVLDSSYEQYF
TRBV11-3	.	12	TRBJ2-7	CASSADRSEQYF
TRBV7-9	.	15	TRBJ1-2	CASSQGQGPYDGYTF
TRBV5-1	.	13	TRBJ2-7	CASSQQVEDEQYF
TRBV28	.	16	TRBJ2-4	CASSFGGSRAKNIQYF
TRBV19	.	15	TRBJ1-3	CASAAGDVSGNTIYF
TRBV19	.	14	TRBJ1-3	CASTTPSSGNTIYF
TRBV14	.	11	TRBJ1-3	CASSHGGTIYF
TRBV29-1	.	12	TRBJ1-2	CSVRLTGNGYTF
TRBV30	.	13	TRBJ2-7	CACLYRSSYEQYF
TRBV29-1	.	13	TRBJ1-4	CSVGQGVYEKLFF
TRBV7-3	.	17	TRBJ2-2	CASSPSPPGTNTGELFF
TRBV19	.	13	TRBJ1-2	CASRTQGEYGYTF
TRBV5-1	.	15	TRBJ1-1	CASSLDRVLNTEAFF
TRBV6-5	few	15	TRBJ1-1	CASSYEQGADTEAFF
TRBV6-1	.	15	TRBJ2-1	CASSEEGSSYNEQFF
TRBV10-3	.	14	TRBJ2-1	CAINGGRAFNEQFF
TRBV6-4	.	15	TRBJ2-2	CASSDSPGNTGELFF
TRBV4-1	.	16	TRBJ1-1	CASSLQLTGENTEAFF
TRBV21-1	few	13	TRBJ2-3	CASRRTGTDTQYF
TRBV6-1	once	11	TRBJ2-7	CASRLRIEQYF
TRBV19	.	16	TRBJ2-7	CASSIGWAATPDEQYF
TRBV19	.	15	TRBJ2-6	CASSSIYSGANVLTF
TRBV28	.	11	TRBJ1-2	CASSYGDGYTF
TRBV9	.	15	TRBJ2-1	CASSKDGTSGNEQFF
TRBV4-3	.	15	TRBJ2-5	CASSQGTAGGETQYF
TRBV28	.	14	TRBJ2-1	CASDPTGLNNEQFF
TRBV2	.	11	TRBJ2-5	CASRGLAVHYF
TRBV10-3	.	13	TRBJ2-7	CAISGGDSHEQYF